These T cell receptor beta chains were read from a single sample in a study of T-cell reconstitution after alpha-beta-depleted transplantation in children. TCRdb reprocessed the PCR reads with MiXCR, giving one entry per CDR3 protein. Here the sample spans about 460,000 distinct CDR3 sequences, more than 9% being singletons. The material sequenced was PBMCs, taken before TCRalphabeta/CD19-depleted stem cell transplant. The receptors shown here come from a child under 10 years old with inherited bone marrow failure, due to receive a stem cell transplant. CDR3s leave out the opening cysteine and the closing phenylalanine or tryptophan. Clone size is stated in some rows and not others, as once, few, many or a class when expanded.

CDR3 protein: ASSLDRERDTQY
J gene: TRBJ2-3
clone size: -
V gene: TRBV5-1

CDR3 protein: ASSYGLAGVSVENIQY
J gene: TRBJ2-4
clone size: -
V gene: TRBV4-2

CDR3 protein: ASSFRAGGTGELF
J gene: TRBJ2-2
clone size: few
V gene: TRBV7-2

CDR3 protein: ASSPTAGKSGANVLT
J gene: TRBJ2-6
clone size: few
V gene: TRBV3-1

CDR3 protein: ASKWAEQPDTQY
J gene: TRBJ2-3
clone size: many
V gene: TRBV6-1

CDR3 protein: AWTAYNEQF
J gene: TRBJ2-1
clone size: many
V gene: TRBV30

CDR3 protein: ASSHRSGRGTDTQY
J gene: TRBJ2-3
clone size: few
V gene: TRBV6-5

CDR3 protein: ASSYEGTYSPLH
J gene: TRBJ1-6
clone size: many
V gene: TRBV6-5

CDR3 protein: ASTPSGPYYEQY
J gene: TRBJ2-7
clone size: -
V gene: TRBV7-2

CDR3 protein: ASSLRGARTSTGELF
J gene: TRBJ2-2
clone size: many
V gene: TRBV2

CDR3 protein: ASSPTGTRKNEQF
J gene: TRBJ2-1
clone size: -
V gene: TRBV5-1

CDR3 protein: ASSLRTSGSTDTQY
J gene: TRBJ2-3
clone size: many
V gene: TRBV12-3/TRBV12-4

CDR3 protein: SARDPVTGGGTDTQY
J gene: TRBJ2-3
clone size: many
V gene: TRBV20-1

CDR3 protein: SALSLGLLPNEKLF
J gene: TRBJ1-4
clone size: many
V gene: TRBV20-1

CDR3 protein: ASSYQQGSKETQY
J gene: TRBJ2-5
clone size: many
V gene: TRBV27

CDR3 protein: ASSPSGRAPEQF
J gene: TRBJ2-1
clone size: many
V gene: TRBV10-2

CDR3 protein: ASSPDNSRPYEQY
J gene: TRBJ2-7
clone size: -
V gene: TRBV7-9

CDR3 protein: SVVPSGRSSYEQY
J gene: TRBJ2-7
clone size: many
V gene: TRBV29-1

CDR3 protein: ASSQDKTGKLYEQF
J gene: TRBJ2-1
clone size: many
V gene: TRBV4-2

CDR3 protein: SAFRANQLGFNQPQH
J gene: TRBJ1-5
clone size: many
V gene: TRBV20-1

CDR3 protein: ASSSVLTPYEQY
J gene: TRBJ2-7
clone size: many
V gene: TRBV27

CDR3 protein: ASSLWVNEQF
J gene: TRBJ2-1
clone size: few
V gene: TRBV28

CDR3 protein: SARDLDRVSYNEQF
J gene: TRBJ2-1
clone size: -
V gene: TRBV20-1

CDR3 protein: ASSRGQGLTDTQY
J gene: TRBJ2-3
clone size: many
V gene: TRBV7-2

CDR3 protein: ASSIGLASDSSTDTQY
J gene: TRBJ2-3
clone size: -
V gene: TRBV9

CDR3 protein: SVESSLAGYYNEQF
J gene: TRBJ2-1
clone size: many
V gene: TRBV29-1

CDR3 protein: ASSTVSQAKEKLF
J gene: TRBJ1-4
clone size: many
V gene: TRBV7-9

CDR3 protein: ASSQRQGMFPEAF
J gene: TRBJ1-1
clone size: -
V gene: TRBV4-3

CDR3 protein: ASSMAGRASGTQY
J gene: TRBJ2-5
clone size: few
V gene: TRBV19

CDR3 protein: SAPKSGAYNEQF
J gene: TRBJ2-1
clone size: many
V gene: TRBV20-1

CDR3 protein: ASSLLAGAGELF
J gene: TRBJ2-2
clone size: -
V gene: TRBV27

CDR3 protein: ASSLQRYNEQF
J gene: TRBJ2-1
clone size: -
V gene: TRBV28

CDR3 protein: ASQEGDQPQH
J gene: TRBJ1-5
clone size: many
V gene: TRBV30

CDR3 protein: AISETGVNTEAF
J gene: TRBJ1-1
clone size: many
V gene: TRBV10-3

CDR3 protein: AWSRGQTNTGELF
J gene: TRBJ2-2
clone size: -
V gene: TRBV30

CDR3 protein: SVEAMGQEYEKLF
J gene: TRBJ1-4
clone size: many
V gene: TRBV29-1

CDR3 protein: SARDPGQGTYEQY
J gene: TRBJ2-7
clone size: many
V gene: TRBV20-1

CDR3 protein: ATRWVAGQNTGELF
J gene: TRBJ2-2
clone size: many
V gene: TRBV6-5

CDR3 protein: ASSQYQDNQPQH
J gene: TRBJ1-5
clone size: many
V gene: TRBV4-3

CDR3 protein: ASSALAGVPNEQF
J gene: TRBJ2-1
clone size: -
V gene: TRBV6-1

CDR3 protein: SASPLTYSYNEQF
J gene: TRBJ2-1
clone size: -
V gene: TRBV20-1

CDR3 protein: ASSSRGGLAGESGHNEQF
J gene: TRBJ2-1
clone size: few
V gene: TRBV6-2/TRBV6-3

CDR3 protein: SASLGVRETQY
J gene: TRBJ2-5
clone size: many
V gene: TRBV20-1

CDR3 protein: ASSFETGPYEQY
J gene: TRBJ2-7
clone size: few
V gene: TRBV12-3/TRBV12-4

CDR3 protein: ASSGQRNTGELF
J gene: TRBJ2-2
clone size: many
V gene: TRBV2

CDR3 protein: ASSPSTAGETQY
J gene: TRBJ2-5
clone size: few
V gene: TRBV14

CDR3 protein: ASSYERQGSGEQY
J gene: TRBJ2-7
clone size: few
V gene: TRBV6-2/TRBV6-3

CDR3 protein: ASSPARTGNYGYT
J gene: TRBJ1-2
clone size: many
V gene: TRBV27

CDR3 protein: ASSLRTDLH
J gene: TRBJ2-5
clone size: few
V gene: TRBV12-3/TRBV12-4

CDR3 protein: ASTGGTSGGRSYNEQF
J gene: TRBJ2-1
clone size: many
V gene: TRBV28

CDR3 protein: ASSLVASGWGDTQY
J gene: TRBJ2-3
clone size: few
V gene: TRBV7-2

CDR3 protein: ASSQERQENSPLH
J gene: TRBJ1-6
clone size: many
V gene: TRBV4-3

CDR3 protein: ASRQGAWSNQPQH
J gene: TRBJ1-5
clone size: many
V gene: TRBV4-1